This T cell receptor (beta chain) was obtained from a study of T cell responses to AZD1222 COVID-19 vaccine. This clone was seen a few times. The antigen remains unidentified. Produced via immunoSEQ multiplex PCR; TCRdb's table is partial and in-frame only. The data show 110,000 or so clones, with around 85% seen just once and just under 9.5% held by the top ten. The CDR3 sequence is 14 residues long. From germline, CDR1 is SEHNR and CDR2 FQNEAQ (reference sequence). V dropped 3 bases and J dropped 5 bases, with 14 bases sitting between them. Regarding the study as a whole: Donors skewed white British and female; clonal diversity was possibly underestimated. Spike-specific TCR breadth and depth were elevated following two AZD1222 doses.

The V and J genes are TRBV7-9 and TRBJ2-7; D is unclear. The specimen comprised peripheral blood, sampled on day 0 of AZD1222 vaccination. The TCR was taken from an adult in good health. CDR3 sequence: CASSLEYQPNEQYF. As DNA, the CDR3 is TGTGCCAGCAGCTTGGAGTACCAGCCTAACGAGCAGTACTTC.